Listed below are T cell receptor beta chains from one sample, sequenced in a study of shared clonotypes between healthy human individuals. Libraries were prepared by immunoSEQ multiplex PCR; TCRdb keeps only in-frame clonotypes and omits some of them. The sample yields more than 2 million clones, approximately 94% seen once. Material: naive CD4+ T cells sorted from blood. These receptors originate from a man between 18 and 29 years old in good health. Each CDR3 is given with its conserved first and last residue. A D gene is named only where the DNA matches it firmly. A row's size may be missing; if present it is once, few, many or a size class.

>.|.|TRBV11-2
CASSLAPGVILNEQFF
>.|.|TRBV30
CAWVRGNTEAFF
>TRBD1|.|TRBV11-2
CASSLDLGQVPYF
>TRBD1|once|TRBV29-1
CSAVLTGTSGELFF
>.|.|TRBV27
CASSSRVRNSYEQYF
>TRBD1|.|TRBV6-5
CASRDRGNGELFF
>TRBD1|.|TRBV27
CASSTQGAVTEAFF
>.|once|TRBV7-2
CASSAYNVGELFF
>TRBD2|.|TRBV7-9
CASSYSGLVETQYF
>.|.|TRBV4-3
CASSQDVGGQPQHF
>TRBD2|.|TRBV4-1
CASSQDQLAGGTQYF
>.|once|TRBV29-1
CSVQGRLNTEAFF
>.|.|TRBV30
CASARMNTEAFF
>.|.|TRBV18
CASSPRDTSNYGYTF
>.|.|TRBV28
CASTGGRTEAFF
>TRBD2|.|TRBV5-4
CASRTSGSNTGELFF
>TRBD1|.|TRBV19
CASINRGRNYGYTF
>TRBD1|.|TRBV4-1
CASSQAGQYRPQHF
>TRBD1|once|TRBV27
CASSFRDRGLRSGELFF
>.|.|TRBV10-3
CATRGGGGGAPYEQYF
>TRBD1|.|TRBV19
CASSVTGGNEQYF
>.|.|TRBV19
CASRTGGNSPLHF
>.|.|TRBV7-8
CASSLRENTEAFF
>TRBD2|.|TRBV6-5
CASGREGRYEQYF
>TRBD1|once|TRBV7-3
CASSPNRGATTGELFF
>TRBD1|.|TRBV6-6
CASRDRGIGEQYF
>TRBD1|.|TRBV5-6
CASSLWDRDDQPQHF
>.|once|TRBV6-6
CASSYGESGYTF
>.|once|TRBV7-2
CASSLTPGAYEQYF
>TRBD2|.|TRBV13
CASSKELAGGLYEQYF
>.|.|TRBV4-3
CASSQDVTGRTDTQYF
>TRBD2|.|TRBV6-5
CASSFLTSGGDTQYF
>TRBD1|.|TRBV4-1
CATARTGFVQETQYF
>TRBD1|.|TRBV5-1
CASSLEGQGAREAFF
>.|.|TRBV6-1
CASTGTWDTEAFF
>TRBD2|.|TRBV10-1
CASSEGVAGDQETQYF
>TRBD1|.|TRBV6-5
CASSYLGQGEETQYF
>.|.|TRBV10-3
CAISSDRNTEAFF
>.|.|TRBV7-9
CASSIQGMADTQYF
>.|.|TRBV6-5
CASRKGTGELFF
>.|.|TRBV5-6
CASSFSGKKETQYF
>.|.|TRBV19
CASKPSTATNEKLFF
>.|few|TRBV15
CATSISRSSYNEQFF
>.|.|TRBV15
CATSRLSGGSSYNEQFF
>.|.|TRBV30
CAWGPNTGELFF
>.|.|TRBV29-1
CSVESGEGPGGKLFF
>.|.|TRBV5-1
CASSTLPGGLGLGTQYF
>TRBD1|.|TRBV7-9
CASSKRTGQGDYEQYF
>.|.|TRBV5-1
CASSLEAGKGNTIYF
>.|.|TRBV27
CLVKSTDTQYF
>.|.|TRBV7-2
CASSQRGIHEQYF
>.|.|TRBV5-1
CASSLGGQNTGELFF
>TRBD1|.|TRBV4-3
CASSQDIGDRGRVGNQPQHF
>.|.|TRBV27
CASTRWGDTQYF
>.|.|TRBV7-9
CASSFLTQGHEQYF